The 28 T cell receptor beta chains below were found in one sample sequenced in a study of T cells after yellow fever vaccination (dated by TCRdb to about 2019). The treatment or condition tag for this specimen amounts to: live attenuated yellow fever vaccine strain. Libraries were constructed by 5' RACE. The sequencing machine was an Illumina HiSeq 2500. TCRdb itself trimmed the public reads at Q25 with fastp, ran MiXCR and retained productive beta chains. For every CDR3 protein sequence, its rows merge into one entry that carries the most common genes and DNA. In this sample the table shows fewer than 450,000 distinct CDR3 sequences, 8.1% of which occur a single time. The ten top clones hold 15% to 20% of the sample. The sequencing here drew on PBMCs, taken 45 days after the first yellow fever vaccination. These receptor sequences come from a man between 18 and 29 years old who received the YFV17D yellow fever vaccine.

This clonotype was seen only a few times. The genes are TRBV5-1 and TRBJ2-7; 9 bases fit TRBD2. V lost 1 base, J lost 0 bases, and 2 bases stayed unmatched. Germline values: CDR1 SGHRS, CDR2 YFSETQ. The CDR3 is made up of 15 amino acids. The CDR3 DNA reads TGCGCCAGCAGCTTGACTAGCGGGTCCTCCTACGAGCAGTACTTC. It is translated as CASSLTSGSSYEQYF. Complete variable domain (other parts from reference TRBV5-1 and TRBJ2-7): KAGVTQTPRYLIKTRGQQVTLSCSPISGHRSVSWYQQTPGQGLQFLFEYFSETQRNKGNFPGRFSGRQFSNSRSEMNVSTLELGDSALYLCASSLTSGSSYEQYFGPGTRLTVT.

The CDR3: CASSMAIGGNQPQHF. CDR3 nucleotide sequence: TGTGCCAGTAGTATGGCAATCGGTGGCAATCAGCCCCAGCATTTT. The V gene is TRBV19, the J gene TRBJ1-5; D gene uncertain. Deletions cut 3 bases from V and 2 bases from J, with 11 bases between. The CDR3 spans 15 residues. Per the germline V gene, CDR1 is LNHDA and CDR2 is SQIVND (reference sequence).

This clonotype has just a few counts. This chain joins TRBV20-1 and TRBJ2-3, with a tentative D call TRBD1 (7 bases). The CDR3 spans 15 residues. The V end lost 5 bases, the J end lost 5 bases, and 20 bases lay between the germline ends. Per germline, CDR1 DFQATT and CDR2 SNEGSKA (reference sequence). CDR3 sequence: CSAGGTASTVDTQYF. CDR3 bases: TGCAGTGCTGGCGGGACAGCCAGCACAGTAGATACGCAGTATTTT.

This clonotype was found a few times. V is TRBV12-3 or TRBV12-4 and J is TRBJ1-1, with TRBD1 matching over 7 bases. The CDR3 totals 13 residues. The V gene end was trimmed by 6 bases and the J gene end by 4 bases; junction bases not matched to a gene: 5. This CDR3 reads CASRDREGTEAFF. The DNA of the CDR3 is TGTGCCAGCAGAGACAGGGAGGGCACTGAAGCTTTCTTT.

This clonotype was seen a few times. The CDR3 is CASAGPEDIQYF. The CDR3 nucleotides are TGTGCCAGCGCGGGGCCCGAGGACATTCAGTACTTC. The chain has TRBV12-3 or TRBV12-4 and TRBJ2-4; weak D call: TRBD2 (6 bases). V was pared by 8 bases and J by 8 bases, with 13 bases between. The CDR3 sequence is 12 residues long.

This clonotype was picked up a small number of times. CDR3 coding DNA: TGTGCCAGCAGCTTGGGGGGGACATCTTTCTATGGCTACACCTTC. Residues: CASSLGGTSFYGYTF. The chain joins TRBV7-2 to TRBJ1-2; possibly TRBD1 for D (6 bases). Germline CDR1 and CDR2: SGHTA and FQGNSA. Trimming left V 3 bases short and J 4 bases short, with 15 bases between. This CDR3 region has 15 residues.

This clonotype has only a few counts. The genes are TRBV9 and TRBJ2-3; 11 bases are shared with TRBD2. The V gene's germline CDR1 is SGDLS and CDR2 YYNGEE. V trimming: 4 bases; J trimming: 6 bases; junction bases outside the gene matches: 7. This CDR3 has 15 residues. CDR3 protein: CASSPASGGWDTQYF. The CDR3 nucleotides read TGTGCCAGCAGCCCGGCTAGCGGGGGGTGGGATACGCAGTATTTT.

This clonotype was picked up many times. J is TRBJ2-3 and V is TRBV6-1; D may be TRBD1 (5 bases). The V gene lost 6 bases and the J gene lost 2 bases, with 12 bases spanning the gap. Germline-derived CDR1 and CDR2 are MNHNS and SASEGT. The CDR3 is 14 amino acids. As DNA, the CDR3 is TGTGCCAGCAGGCAGGGTCCGTACACAGATACGCAGTATTTT. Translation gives CASRQGPYTDTQYF.

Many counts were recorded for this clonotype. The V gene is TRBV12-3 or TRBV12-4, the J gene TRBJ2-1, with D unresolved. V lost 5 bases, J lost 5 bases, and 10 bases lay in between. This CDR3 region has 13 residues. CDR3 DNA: TGTGCCAGCAGTCCAGGACCTAACAATGAGCAGTTCTTC. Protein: CASSPGPNNEQFF.

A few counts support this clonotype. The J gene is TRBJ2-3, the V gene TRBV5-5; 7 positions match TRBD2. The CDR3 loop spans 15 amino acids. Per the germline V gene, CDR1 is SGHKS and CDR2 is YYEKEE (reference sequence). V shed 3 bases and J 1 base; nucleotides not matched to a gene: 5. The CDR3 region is CASSSTGGGTDTQYF. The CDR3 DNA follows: TGTGCCAGCAGCTCGACGGGGGGTGGCACAGATACGCAGTATTTT.

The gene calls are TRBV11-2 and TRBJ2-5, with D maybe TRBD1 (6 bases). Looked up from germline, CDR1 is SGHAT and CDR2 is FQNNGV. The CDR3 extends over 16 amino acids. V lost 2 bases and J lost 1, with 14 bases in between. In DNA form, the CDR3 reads TGTGCCAGCAGCTTAAGGTCGGGACACCCCCAAGAGACCCAGTACTTC. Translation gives CASSLRSGHPQETQYF.

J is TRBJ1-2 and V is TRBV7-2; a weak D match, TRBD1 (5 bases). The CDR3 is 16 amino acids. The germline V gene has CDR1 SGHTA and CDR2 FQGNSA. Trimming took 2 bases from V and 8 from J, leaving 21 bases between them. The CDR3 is CASSLRSSGVELGYTF. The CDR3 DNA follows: TGTGCCAGCAGCTTAAGGTCTTCGGGGGTGGAGTTAGGCTACACCTTC.

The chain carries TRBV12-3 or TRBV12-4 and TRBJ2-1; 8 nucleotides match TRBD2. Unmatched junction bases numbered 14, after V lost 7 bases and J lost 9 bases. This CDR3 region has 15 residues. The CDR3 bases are TGTGCCAGCACCTCTTTAGCGGGGTGGGGAGGTGAGCAGTTCTTC. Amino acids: CASTSLAGWGGEQFF.

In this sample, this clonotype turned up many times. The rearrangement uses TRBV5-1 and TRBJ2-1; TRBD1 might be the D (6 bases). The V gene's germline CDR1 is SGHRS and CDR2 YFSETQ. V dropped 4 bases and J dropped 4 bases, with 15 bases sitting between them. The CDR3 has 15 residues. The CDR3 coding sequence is TGCGCCAGCAGCCCGAATGAGGGGGTTTACAATGAGCAGTTCTTC. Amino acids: CASSPNEGVYNEQFF.

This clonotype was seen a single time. The CDR3 is CASSPIAGGIQETQYF. Written as DNA, the CDR3 is TGTGCCAGCAGCCCGATAGCGGGGGGGATCCAAGAGACCCAGTACTTC. The V call is TRBV5-6, the J call TRBJ2-5; 11 nucleotides match TRBD2. After removal of 4 bases from V and 1 base from J, the junction contained 6 bases not matched to a gene. The CDR3 is 16 amino acids. The germline V gene has CDR1 SGHDT and CDR2 YYEEEE.

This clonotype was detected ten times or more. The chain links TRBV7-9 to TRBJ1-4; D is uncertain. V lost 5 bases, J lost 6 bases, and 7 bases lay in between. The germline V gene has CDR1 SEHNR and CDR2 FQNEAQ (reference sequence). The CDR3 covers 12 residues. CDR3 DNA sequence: TGTGCCAGCAGCGCGGAGTATGAAAAACTGTTTTTT. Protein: CASSAEYEKLFF.

The CDR3 DNA reads as TGCAGTGCTAGAGCCAACCTAAATTCACCCCTCCACTTT. Translating it yields CSARANLNSPLHF. The rearrangement links TRBV20-1 to TRBJ1-6; D is uncertain. Germline V gives CDR1 DFQATT, CDR2 SNEGSKA (reference sequence). Trimming took 1 base from V and 7 from J, leaving 8 bases between them. The CDR3 covers 13 residues.

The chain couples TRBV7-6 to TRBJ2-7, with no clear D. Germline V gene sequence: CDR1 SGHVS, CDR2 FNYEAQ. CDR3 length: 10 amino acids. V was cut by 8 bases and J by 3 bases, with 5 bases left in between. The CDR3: CASPGYEQYF. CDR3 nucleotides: TGTGCCAGCCCCGGCTACGAGCAGTACTTC.

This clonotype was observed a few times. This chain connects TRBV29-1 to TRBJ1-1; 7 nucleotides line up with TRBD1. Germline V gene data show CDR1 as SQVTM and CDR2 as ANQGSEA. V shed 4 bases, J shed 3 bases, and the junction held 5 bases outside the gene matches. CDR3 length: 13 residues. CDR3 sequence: CSVGTGGDTEAFF. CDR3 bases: TGCAGCGTTGGGACAGGCGGCGACACTGAAGCTTTCTTT.

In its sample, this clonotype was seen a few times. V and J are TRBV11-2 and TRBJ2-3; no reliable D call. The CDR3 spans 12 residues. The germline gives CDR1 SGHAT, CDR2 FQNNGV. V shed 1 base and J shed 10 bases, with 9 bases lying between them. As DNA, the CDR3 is TGTGCCAGCAGCTTAGGGGCCACCCCGCAGTATTTT. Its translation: CASSLGATPQYF.

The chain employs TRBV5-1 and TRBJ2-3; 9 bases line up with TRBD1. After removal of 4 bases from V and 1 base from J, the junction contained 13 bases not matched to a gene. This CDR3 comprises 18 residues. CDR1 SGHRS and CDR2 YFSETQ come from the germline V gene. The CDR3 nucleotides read TGCGCCAGCAGCCAGAGATCGACCACAGGGGGCGGCACAGATACGCAGTATTTT. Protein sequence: CASSQRSTTGGGTDTQYF.

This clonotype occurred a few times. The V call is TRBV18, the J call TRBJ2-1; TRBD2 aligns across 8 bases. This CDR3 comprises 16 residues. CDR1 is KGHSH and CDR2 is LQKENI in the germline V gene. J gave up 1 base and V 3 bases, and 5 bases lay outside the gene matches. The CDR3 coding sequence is TGTGCCAGCTCACCCCCCGGGACTAGATCCTACAATGAGCAGTTCTTC. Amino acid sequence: CASSPPGTRSYNEQFF.

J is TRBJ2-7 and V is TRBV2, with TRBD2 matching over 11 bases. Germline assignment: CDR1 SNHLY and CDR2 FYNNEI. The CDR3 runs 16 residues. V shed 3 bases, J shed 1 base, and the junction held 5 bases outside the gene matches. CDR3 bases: TGTGCCAGCAGTGAGTTCCCTAGCGGGGGGTCCTACGAGCAGTACGTC. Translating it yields CASSEFPSGGSYEQYV.

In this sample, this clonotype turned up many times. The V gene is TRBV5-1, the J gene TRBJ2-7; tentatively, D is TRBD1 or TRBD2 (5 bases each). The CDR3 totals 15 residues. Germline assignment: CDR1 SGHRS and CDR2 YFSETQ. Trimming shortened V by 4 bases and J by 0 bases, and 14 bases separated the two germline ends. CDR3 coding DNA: TGCGCCAGCAGCCTCGGGACCTTTCTCTCCTACGAGCAGTACTTC. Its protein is CASSLGTFLSYEQYF.

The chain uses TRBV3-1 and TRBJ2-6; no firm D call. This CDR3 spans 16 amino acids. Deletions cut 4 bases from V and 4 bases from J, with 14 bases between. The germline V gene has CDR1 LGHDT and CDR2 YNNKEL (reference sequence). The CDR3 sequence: CASSPRPISGANVLTF. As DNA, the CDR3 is TGTGCCAGCAGCCCCCGACCCATCTCAGGGGCCAACGTCCTGACTTTC.

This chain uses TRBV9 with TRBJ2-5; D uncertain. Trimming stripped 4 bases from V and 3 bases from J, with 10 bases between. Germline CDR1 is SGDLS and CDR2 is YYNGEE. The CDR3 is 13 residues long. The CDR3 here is CASSPHLEETQYF. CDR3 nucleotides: TGTGCCAGCAGCCCTCATCTAGAAGAGACCCAGTACTTC.

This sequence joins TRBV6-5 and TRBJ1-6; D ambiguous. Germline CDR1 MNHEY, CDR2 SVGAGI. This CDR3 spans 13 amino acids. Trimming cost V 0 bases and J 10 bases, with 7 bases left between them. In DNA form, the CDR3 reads TGTGCCAGCAGTTACTCCGCAAGCTCACCCCTCCACTTT. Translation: CASSYSASSPLHF.

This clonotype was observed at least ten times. CDR3 protein: CASSPTSEETQYF. DNA for the CDR3: TGTGCCAGCAGCCCGACTAGCGAAGAGACCCAGTACTTC. V and J are TRBV7-9 and TRBJ2-5; 8 positions agree with TRBD2. CDR1 is SEHNR, CDR2 FQNEAQ, per germline (reference sequence). This CDR3 has 13 amino acids. V was clipped by 5 bases and J by 3 bases; unmatched bases: 2.